This TCR beta chain was obtained from a study of shared clonotypes between healthy human individuals. The V gene lost 6 bases and the J gene lost 3 bases, with 11 bases spanning the gap. Germline lookup yields CDR1 KGHSH and CDR2 LQKENI. This CDR3 is 13 amino acids long. The table lists this clone with a few counts. Only in-frame clones appear in the TCRdb table, and some are missing; sequencing was by immunoSEQ multiplex PCR. The repertoire holds some 1,100,000 clones, with around 82% as singletons. The sequence was obtained from a young man in good health. Some clones in this sample may be carry-over from other donors' samples. The J gene is TRBJ1-1, the V gene TRBV18; D is unresolved. Sequenced: memory CD4+ T cells from PBMCs. Subset reported: CD45RA-negative fraction. The DNA for the CDR3 is TGTGCCAGCTCCACGGGGAGGGACACTGAAGCTTTCTTT. This encodes CASSTGRDTEAFF.